This T cell receptor (beta chain) was captured by sequencing in a study of cytomegalovirus exposure and HLA in healthy donors. Details on this clone: Its matching antigen is unknown.

CDR3 length: 13 amino acids. V trimming: 8 bases; J trimming: 2 bases; junction bases outside the gene matches: 4. Per germline, CDR1 GTSNPN and CDR2 SVGIG (reference sequence). Study findings and constraints: Cytomegalovirus association was listed for about 180 TCR beta chains.

With 60 Vbeta and 13 Jbeta primers, the PCR was carried out. Sequencing used immunoSEQ multiplex PCR; TCRdb keeps in-frame clones, though not all of them. The sample gives about 110,000 clones, roughly 86% of which show up once; 1.5% to 2% is in the top ten. Sequenced sample: PBMCs. This sequence was found in a man aged 40-55 years in good health and CMV-seronegative. The V gene is TRBV30, the J gene TRBJ2-1; TRBD1 agrees at 9 bases. Here the CDR3 DNA reads TGTGCCGGGAACAGGGGGCCCTACAATGAGCAGTTCTTC. Residues: CAGNRGPYNEQFF.